This is a list of T cell receptor beta chains from one sample in a study of T cell responses to AZD1222 COVID-19 vaccine. Data came from immunoSEQ multiplex PCR; TCRdb stores just in-frame clones and leaves some out. The table shows some 150,000 clones, with approximately 89% occurring only once. The input for sequencing was peripheral blood, taken on day 0 of AZD1222 vaccination. The source of these receptors is an adult in good health. Each CDR3 is given with its conserved first and last residue. Fields, in order: clone size, J gene, V gene, D gene, CDR3 protein, CDR3 DNA. A D gene is named only where the DNA matches it firmly. Part of the rows lack a size; the others show once, few, many or a class for expanded clones.

size: .
J: TRBJ2-2
V: TRBV4-2
D: .
CDR3: CASSQDRASGELFF
DNA: TGTGCCAGCAGCCAAGATAGGGCATCCGGGGAGCTGTTTTTT

size: .
J: TRBJ1-1
V: TRBV28
D: .
CDR3: CAHREERRNTEAFF
DNA: TGTGCCCACCGAGAGGAGAGGCGAAACACTGAAGCTTTCTTT

size: .
J: TRBJ1-1
V: TRBV5-4
D: .
CDR3: CASSFVENTEAFF
DNA: TGTGCCAGCAGCTTTGTGGAGAACACTGAAGCTTTCTTT

size: .
J: TRBJ2-2
V: TRBV19
D: .
CDR3: CATLWGAGTGELFF
DNA: TGTGCCACCCTTTGGGGGGCCGGTACCGGGGAGCTGTTTTTT

size: .
J: TRBJ2-1
V: TRBV5-1
D: .
CDR3: CASSSLLGRSYNEQFF
DNA: TGCGCCAGCAGCTCCTTACTAGGGCGCTCCTACAATGAGCAGTTCTTC

size: .
J: TRBJ2-7
V: TRBV6-6
D: .
CDR3: CASSYSSPGQYF
DNA: TGTGCCAGCAGTTACTCTTCCCCAGGGCAGTACTTC

size: .
J: TRBJ1-5
V: TRBV7-8
D: TRBD1
CDR3: CASSLQGQGRQPQHF
DNA: TGTGCCAGCAGCCTACAGGGACAGGGGCGTCAGCCCCAGCATTTT

size: once
J: TRBJ2-7
V: TRBV18
D: .
CDR3: CASSPAGARSYEQYF
DNA: TGTGCCAGCTCACCGGCGGGGGCGCGATCCTACGAGCAGTACTTC

size: .
J: TRBJ1-6
V: TRBV7-3
D: TRBD1
CDR3: CASSWTGNNSPLHF
DNA: TGTGCCAGCAGCTGGACAGGGAATAATTCACCCCTCCACTTT

size: once
J: TRBJ1-2
V: TRBV19
D: TRBD1
CDR3: CASTSGGTGVPYGYTF
DNA: TGTGCCAGTACCTCTGGAGGGACAGGGGTCCCGTATGGCTACACCTTC

size: .
J: TRBJ1-1
V: TRBV30
D: .
CDR3: CAWSMFATEAFF
DNA: TGTGCCTGGAGTATGTTCGCCACTGAAGCTTTCTTT

size: .
J: TRBJ2-2
V: TRBV7-7
D: .
CDR3: CASSRGDTHTGELFF
DNA: TGTGCCAGCAGCCGTGGGGACACTCACACCGGGGAGCTGTTTTTT

size: few
J: TRBJ1-1
V: TRBV7-9
D: TRBD1
CDR3: CASSSGQAHEAFF
DNA: TGTGCCAGCAGCTCGGGACAGGCGCATGAAGCTTTCTTT

size: .
J: TRBJ1-1
V: TRBV12-5
D: .
CDR3: CASGLRENTEAFF
DNA: TGTGCTAGTGGTTTAAGAGAGAACACTGAAGCTTTCTTT

size: .
J: TRBJ2-3
V: TRBV2
D: TRBD2
CDR3: CATHAGVSTDTQYF
DNA: TGTGCCACCCACGCGGGGGTTAGCACAGATACGCAGTATTTT

size: .
J: TRBJ1-2
V: TRBV5-1
D: TRBD1
CDR3: CASSSTGGGYTF
DNA: TGCGCCAGCAGCTCCACAGGGGGTGGCTACACCTTC

size: .
J: TRBJ2-7
V: TRBV4-2
D: .
CDR3: CASSPTSNYEQYF
DNA: TGTGCCAGCAGCCCGACTAGTAACTACGAGCAGTACTTC

size: .
J: TRBJ2-7
V: TRBV6-2/TRBV6-3
D: .
CDR3: CASSGTETATKQYF
DNA: TGTGCCAGCAGTGGGACGGAAACAGCTACGAAGCAGTACTTC

size: .
J: TRBJ1-2
V: TRBV7-9
D: .
CDR3: CASSLEGQGNYGYTF
DNA: TGTGCCAGCAGCTTAGAGGGTCAGGGTAACTATGGCTACACCTTC

size: few
J: TRBJ1-4
V: TRBV28
D: .
CDR3: CASKWGQGNEKLFF
DNA: TGTGCCAGCAAATGGGGGCAGGGGAACGAAAAACTGTTTTTT

size: .
J: TRBJ1-2
V: TRBV7-3
D: TRBD1
CDR3: CASSSQQGDGYTF
DNA: TGTGCCAGCAGCTCACAACAGGGGGATGGCTACACCTTC

size: .
J: TRBJ1-2
V: TRBV30
D: .
CDR3: CAWNIMEGNGYTF
DNA: TGTGCCTGGAACATAATGGAGGGGAATGGCTACACCTTC

size: .
J: TRBJ1-6
V: TRBV4-3
D: .
CDR3: CASSQDRTLHF
DNA: TGCGCCAGCAGCCAAGATCGGACCCTCCACTTT

size: .
J: TRBJ2-5
V: TRBV5-1
D: TRBD1
CDR3: CASSAVGTGLETQYF
DNA: TGCGCCAGCAGCGCAGTTGGGACAGGGCTGGAGACCCAGTACTTC

size: .
J: TRBJ1-1
V: TRBV18
D: TRBD1
CDR3: CASSGRDRGAEAFF
DNA: TGTGCCAGCTCAGGTCGGGACAGGGGTGCTGAAGCTTTCTTT

size: few
J: TRBJ2-7
V: TRBV7-3
D: .
CDR3: CASSLLAEASYEQYF
DNA: TGTGCCAGCAGCTTATTGGCAGAGGCGTCCTACGAGCAGTACTTC